The clone carrying this T cell receptor beta chain has just a few counts. Its antigen remains unknown. The data derive from a study of response to subunit inactivated influenza vaccine. Study-wide results and limits: The authors suggested that every seasonal influenza vaccination recruits few new T cells.

V was pared by 6 bases and J by 8 bases, with 6 bases between. This CDR3 region has 11 residues. CDR1 KGHDR and CDR2 SFDVKD come from the germline V gene. Each CDR3 protein gets one entry after TCRdb re-called the RT-PCR reads with MiXCR. Of just over 300,000 distinct CDR3 sequences detected, 21% appear once; the ten largest clones hold roughly 10%. The J gene is TRBJ1-4, the V gene TRBV24-1; D call uncertain. The source of this sequence is a man in his fifties or sixties who received an inactivated influenza vaccine. The specimen comprised PBMCs from blood, sampled less than 22 months after vaccination. CDR3 sequence (DNA): TGTGCCACCAGTTTGGGGGAAAAACTGTTTTTT. Its protein is CATSLGEKLFF.